These 4 T cell receptor beta chains came from one sample sequenced in a study of cytomegalovirus exposure and HLA in healthy donors. The PCR had 60 Vbeta and 13 Jbeta primers. The repertoire was sequenced with immunoSEQ multiplex PCR; TCRdb's copy has only in-frame clones and lacks some. This sample has fewer than 95,000 clones, with around 82% found just once. Sequencing was performed on PBMCs. The receptors derive from a man between 18 and 29 years old in good health and CMV-seronegative.

The V call is TRBV5-1, the J call TRBJ2-2, with D maybe TRBD2 (5 bases). This CDR3 comprises 16 residues. Per the germline V gene, CDR1 is SGHRS and CDR2 is YFSETQ. V gave up 4 bases and J gave up 0 bases, with 13 bases separating them. This CDR3 is CASSDYFGTNTGELFF. CDR3 DNA sequence: TGCGCCAGCAGCGACTATTTCGGAACGAACACCGGGGAGCTGTTTTTT.

This clone was picked up a small number of times. The gene calls are TRBV20-1 and TRBJ1-3; no clear D. Germline CDR1 and CDR2: DFQATT and SNEGSKA (reference sequence). This CDR3 is built from 11 residues. V was cut by 5 bases and J by 8 bases, with 10 bases left in between. CDR3 sequence (DNA): TGCAGTGCTCAGAACCGTGACACCATATATTTT. This encodes CSAQNRDTIYF.

The chain couples TRBV5-8 to TRBJ1-6; D is possibly TRBD1 (5 bases). The CDR3 consists of 14 residues. V lost 4 bases, J lost 6 bases, and 11 bases lay in between. Per the germline V gene, CDR1 is SGHTS and CDR2 is YDEGEE. Here the CDR3 reads CASSRGLFNSPLHF. DNA for the CDR3: TGTGCCAGCAGCAGGGGACTATTTAATTCACCCCTCCACTTT.

The chain combines TRBV27 with TRBJ2-3, with D maybe TRBD2 (6 bases). With 3 bases removed from V and 4 bases from J, the gap between germline ends came to 8 bases. Germline lookup yields CDR1 MNHEY and CDR2 SMNVEV (reference sequence). CDR3 size: 13 residues. CDR3 nucleotide sequence: TGTGCCAGCAGTTTGGCGGGGCCAGATACGCAGTATTTT. Translation: CASSLAGPDTQYF.